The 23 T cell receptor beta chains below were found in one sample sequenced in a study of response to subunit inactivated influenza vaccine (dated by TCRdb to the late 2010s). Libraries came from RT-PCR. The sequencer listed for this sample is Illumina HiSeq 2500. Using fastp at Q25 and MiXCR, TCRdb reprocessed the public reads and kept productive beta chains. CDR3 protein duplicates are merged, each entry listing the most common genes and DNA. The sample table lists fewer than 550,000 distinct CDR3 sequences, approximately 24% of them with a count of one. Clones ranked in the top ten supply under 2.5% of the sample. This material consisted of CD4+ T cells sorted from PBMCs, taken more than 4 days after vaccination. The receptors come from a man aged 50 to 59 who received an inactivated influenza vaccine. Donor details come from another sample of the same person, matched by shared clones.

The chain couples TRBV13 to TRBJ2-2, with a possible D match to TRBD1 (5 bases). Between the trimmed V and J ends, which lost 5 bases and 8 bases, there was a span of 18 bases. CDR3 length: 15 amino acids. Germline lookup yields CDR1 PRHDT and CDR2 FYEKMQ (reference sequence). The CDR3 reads CASSPGADAIGELFF. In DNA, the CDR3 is TGTGCCAGCAGCCCTGGGGCAGATGCTATTGGGGAGCTGTTTTTT.

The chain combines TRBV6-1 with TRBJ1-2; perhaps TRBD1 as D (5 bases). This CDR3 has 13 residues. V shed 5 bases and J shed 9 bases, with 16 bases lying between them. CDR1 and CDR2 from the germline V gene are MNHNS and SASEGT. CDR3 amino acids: CASSRGAPYRYTF. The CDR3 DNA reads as TGTGCCAGCAGTCGCGGGGCGCCCTACCGCTACACCTTC.

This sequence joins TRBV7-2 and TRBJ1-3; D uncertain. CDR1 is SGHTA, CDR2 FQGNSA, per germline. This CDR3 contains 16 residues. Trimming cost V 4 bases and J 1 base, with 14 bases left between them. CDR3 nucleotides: TGTGCCAGCAGCTCCGGCTCCCCCGGTTCTGGAAACACCATATATTTT. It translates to CASSSGSPGSGNTIYF.

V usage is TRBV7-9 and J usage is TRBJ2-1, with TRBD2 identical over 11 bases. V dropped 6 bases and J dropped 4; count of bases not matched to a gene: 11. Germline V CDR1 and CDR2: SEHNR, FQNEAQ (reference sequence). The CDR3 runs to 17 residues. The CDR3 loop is CASRPSLAGGRYNEQFF. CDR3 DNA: TGTGCCAGCAGACCTAGCCTAGCGGGGGGAAGATACAATGAGCAGTTCTTC.

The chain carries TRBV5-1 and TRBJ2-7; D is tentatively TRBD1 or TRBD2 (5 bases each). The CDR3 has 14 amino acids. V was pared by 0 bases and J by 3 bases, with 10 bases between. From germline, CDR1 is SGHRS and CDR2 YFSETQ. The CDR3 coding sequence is TGCGCCAGCAGCTTGGAAGCAGGGAGCTACGAGCAGTACTTC. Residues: CASSLEAGSYEQYF.

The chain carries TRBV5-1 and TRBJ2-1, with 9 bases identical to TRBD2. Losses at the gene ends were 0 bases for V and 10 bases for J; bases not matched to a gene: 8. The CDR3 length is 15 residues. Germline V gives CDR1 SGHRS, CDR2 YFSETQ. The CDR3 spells CASSLGGTSRNEQFF. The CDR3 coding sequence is TGCGCCAGCAGCTTGGGGGGGACTAGCCGGAACGAGCAGTTCTTC.

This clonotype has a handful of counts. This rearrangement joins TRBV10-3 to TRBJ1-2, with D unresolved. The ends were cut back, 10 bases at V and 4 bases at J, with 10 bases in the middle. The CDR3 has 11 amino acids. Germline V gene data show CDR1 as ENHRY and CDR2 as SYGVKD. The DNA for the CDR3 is TGTGCCACCCTGGGTCCCTATGGCTACACCTTC. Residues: CATLGPYGYTF.

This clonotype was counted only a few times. The CDR3 loop reads CASSQEGGRANTGELFF. CDR3 coding DNA: TGCGCCAGCAGCCAAGAAGGGGGCAGGGCGAACACCGGGGAGCTGTTTTTT. This sequence joins TRBV4-3 and TRBJ2-2; TRBD1 matches 7 bases. Germline CDR1 and CDR2: LGHNA and YSLEER. The CDR3 has 17 amino acids. V was clipped by 0 bases and J by 0 bases; unmatched bases: 4.

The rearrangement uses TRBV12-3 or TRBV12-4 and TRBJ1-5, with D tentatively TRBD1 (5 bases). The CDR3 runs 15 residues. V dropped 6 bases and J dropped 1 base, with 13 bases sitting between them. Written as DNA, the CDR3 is TGTGCCAGCAGCCAAGCGGGGGGAAGCAATCAGCCCCAGCATTTT. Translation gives CASSQAGGSNQPQHF.

CDR3 in amino acids: CATSDLAQGTYNEQFF. Here the CDR3 DNA reads TGTGCCACCAGTGATTTGGCACAGGGGACCTACAATGAGCAGTTCTTC. The J gene is TRBJ2-1, the V gene TRBV24-1, with 7 positions matching TRBD1. Germline V gene lookup returns CDR1 KGHDR and CDR2 SFDVKD. V was clipped by 0 bases and J by 2 bases; unmatched bases: 3. This CDR3 has 16 residues.

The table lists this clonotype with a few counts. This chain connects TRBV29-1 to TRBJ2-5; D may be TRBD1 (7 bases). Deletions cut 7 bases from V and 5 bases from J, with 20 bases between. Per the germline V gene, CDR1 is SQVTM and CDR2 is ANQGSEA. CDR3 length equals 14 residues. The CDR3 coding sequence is TGCAGCGCACTAGCCGGGACAGCACGGGAGACCCAGTACTTC. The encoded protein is CSALAGTARETQYF.

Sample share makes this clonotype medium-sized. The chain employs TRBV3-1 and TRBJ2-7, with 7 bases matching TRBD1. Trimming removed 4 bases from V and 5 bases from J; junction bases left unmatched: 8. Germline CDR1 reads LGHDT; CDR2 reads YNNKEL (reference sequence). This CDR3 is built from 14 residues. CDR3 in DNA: TGTGCCAGCAGCCCCAGACAGGGTACCGACGAGCAGTACTTC. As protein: CASSPRQGTDEQYF.

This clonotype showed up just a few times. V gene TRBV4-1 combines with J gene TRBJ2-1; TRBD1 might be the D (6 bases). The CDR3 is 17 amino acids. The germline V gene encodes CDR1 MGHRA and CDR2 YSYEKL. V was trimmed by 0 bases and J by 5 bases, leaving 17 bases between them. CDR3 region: CASSQDPGSRGNNEQFF. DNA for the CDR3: TGCGCCAGCAGCCAAGACCCTGGGTCCAGGGGTAACAATGAGCAGTTCTTC.

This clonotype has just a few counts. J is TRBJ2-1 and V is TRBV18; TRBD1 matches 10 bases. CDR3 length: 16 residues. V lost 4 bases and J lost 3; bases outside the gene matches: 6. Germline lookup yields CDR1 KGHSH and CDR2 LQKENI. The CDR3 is CASSLGTGEDYNEQFF. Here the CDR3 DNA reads TGTGCCAGCTCACTCGGGACAGGGGAAGACTACAATGAGCAGTTCTTC.

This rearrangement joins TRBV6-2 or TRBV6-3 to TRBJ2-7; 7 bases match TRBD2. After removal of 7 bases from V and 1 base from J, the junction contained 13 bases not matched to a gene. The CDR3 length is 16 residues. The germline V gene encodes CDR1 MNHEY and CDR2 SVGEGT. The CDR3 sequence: CASNKNWAGASYEQYF. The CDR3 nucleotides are TGTGCCAGCAACAAAAACTGGGCGGGAGCTTCCTACGAGCAGTACTTC.

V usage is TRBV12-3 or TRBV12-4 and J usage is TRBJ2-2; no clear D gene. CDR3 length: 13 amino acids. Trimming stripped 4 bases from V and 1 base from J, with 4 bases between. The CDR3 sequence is CASSSKNTGELFF. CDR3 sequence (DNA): TGTGCCAGCAGTTCAAAGAACACCGGGGAGCTGTTTTTT.

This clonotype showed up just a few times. CDR3 DNA: TGCAGTGCTAGGTTAGCGGGAGCTAACGAGCAGTACTTC. Translating it yields CSARLAGANEQYF. This sequence joins TRBV20-1 and TRBJ2-7, with 9 bases lining up with TRBD2. Trimming took 3 bases from V and 5 from J; bases not matched to a gene: 5. This CDR3 is built from 13 residues. Germline V lookup: CDR1 DFQATT, CDR2 SNEGSKA (reference sequence).

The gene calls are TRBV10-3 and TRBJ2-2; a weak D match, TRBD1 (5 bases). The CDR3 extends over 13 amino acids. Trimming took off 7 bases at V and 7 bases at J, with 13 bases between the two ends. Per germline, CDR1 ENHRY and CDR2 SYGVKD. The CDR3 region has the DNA TGTGCCATCACAGGGTACGAGAGCGGGGAGCTGTTTTTT. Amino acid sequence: CAITGYESGELFF.

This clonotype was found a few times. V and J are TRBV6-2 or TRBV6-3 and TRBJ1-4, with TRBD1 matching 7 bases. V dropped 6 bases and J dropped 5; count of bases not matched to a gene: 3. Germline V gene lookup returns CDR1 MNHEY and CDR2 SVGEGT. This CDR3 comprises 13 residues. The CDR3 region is CASRRGRNEKLFF. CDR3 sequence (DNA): TGTGCCAGCAGGAGGGGGCGAAATGAAAAACTGTTTTTT.

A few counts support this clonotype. This chain's CDR3 is CASSLSSGRSYEQYF. As DNA, the CDR3 is TGTGCCAGCAGTTTGAGTAGCGGGAGGTCCTACGAGCAGTACTTC. The chain combines TRBV28 with TRBJ2-7, with 10 positions matching TRBD2. CDR3 size: 15 residues. Germline lookup yields CDR1 MDHEN and CDR2 SYDVKM. V lost 3 bases, J lost 1 base, and 3 bases stayed unmatched. Based on the CDR3 plus reference TRBV28 and TRBJ2-7, the full variable domain is DVKVTQSSRYLVKRTGEKVFLECVQDMDHENMFWYRQDPGLGLRLIYFSYDVKMKEKGDIPEGYSVSREKKERFSLILESASTNQTSMYLCASSLSSGRSYEQYFGPGTRLTVT.

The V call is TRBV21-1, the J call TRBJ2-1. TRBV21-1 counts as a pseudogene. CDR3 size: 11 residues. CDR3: CASPMDNEQFF. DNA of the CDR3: TGTGCCAGCCCGATGGACAATGAGCAGTTCTTC.

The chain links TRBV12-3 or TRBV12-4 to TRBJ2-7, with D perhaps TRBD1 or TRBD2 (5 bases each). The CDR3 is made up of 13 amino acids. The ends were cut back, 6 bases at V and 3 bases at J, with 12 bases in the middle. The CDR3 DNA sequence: TGTGCCAGCAGGATAACGGGGCACTACGAGCAGTACTTC. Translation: CASRITGHYEQYF.

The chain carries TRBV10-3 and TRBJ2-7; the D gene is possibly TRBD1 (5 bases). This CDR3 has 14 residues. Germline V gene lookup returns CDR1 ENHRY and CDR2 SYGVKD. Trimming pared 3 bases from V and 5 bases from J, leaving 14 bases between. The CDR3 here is CAISDRVKVDEQYF. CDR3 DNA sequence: TGTGCCATCAGTGACAGGGTTAAGGTCGACGAGCAGTACTTC.